This entry lists 10 T cell receptor beta chains sequenced from one sample in a study of T cells in Graves' hyperthyroidism and ophthalmopathy. RNA transcripts served as the template for amplifying TCR beta CDR3 regions. HTBI primers were employed in a first-round RT-PCR of the TCR CDR3. MiXCR, applied by TCRdb to the multiplex PCR reads, yields one record per CDR3 protein. The repertoire consists of 210,000 or so distinct CDR3 sequences, with about a sixth occurring once and the leading ten covering roughly 50%. The sample taken for sequencing was blood. The receptors originated from a man in his fifties with Graves' hyperthyroidism.

In its sample, this clonotype was seen many times. The V and J genes are TRBV3-1 and TRBJ2-5; tentatively, D is TRBD2 (5 bases). V was shortened by 0 bases and J by 4 bases, with 21 bases between the two germline ends. The CDR3 extends over 18 amino acids. CDR1 LGHDT and CDR2 YNNKEL come from the germline V gene (reference sequence). The CDR3 loop is CASSQDPASSRLAETQYF. The CDR3 nucleotides are TGTGCCAGCAGCCAAGATCCGGCTAGCAGTAGGCTAGCAGAGACCCAGTACTTC.

This clonotype has a count of ten or more. This chain connects TRBV27 to TRBJ2-2; maybe TRBD2 (6 bases). V was clipped by 2 bases and J by 5 bases, with 12 bases between them. This CDR3 is 15 amino acids long. Per the germline V gene, CDR1 is MNHEY and CDR2 is SMNVEV (reference sequence). In DNA, the CDR3 is TGTGCCAGCAGTTTAGCGGGAAGTGTGACCGGGGAGCTGTTTTTT. Translation gives CASSLAGSVTGELFF.

The chain has TRBV7-2 and TRBJ2-7; D is perhaps TRBD2 (6 bases). CDR3 length: 14 amino acids. Germline values: CDR1 SGHTA, CDR2 FQGNSA. Between the trimmed V and J ends, which lost 0 bases and 6 bases, there was a span of 12 bases. The CDR3 region is CASSLAGGPSEQYF. The CDR3, as DNA: TGTGCCAGCAGCTTAGCGGGAGGCCCCTCCGAGCAGTACTTC.

The rearrangement joins TRBV20-1 to TRBJ2-4, with D maybe TRBD2 (6 bases). Germline V gene lookup returns CDR1 DFQATT and CDR2 SNEGSKA (reference sequence). The V and J ends lost 2 bases and 0 bases respectively, with 11 bases between them. The CDR3 contains 15 residues. The CDR3 region has the DNA TGCAGTGCTAGACAGGGAGGTTCAGCCAAAAACATTCAGTACTTC. This translates into CSARQGGSAKNIQYF.

On this clonotype itself: The CDR3 carries no conserved terminal phenylalanine or tryptophan, so it likely arises from a read error. V usage is TRBV12-5 and J usage is TRBJ2-7; 8 bases agree with TRBD1. The CDR3 is made up of 17 amino acids. The V segment lost 2 bases and the J segment 2 bases; nucleotides outside the gene matches: 11. The V gene's germline CDR1 is LGHNT and CDR2 FRNRAP. The CDR3 DNA reads TGTGCTAGTGGTTTGTCCCCGCGGGGCAGGGGGCCCTACGAGCAGTACTCC. Translation gives CASGLSPRGRGPYEQYS.

This clonotype was picked up many times. The V gene is TRBV12-3 or TRBV12-4, the J gene TRBJ1-1; D gene unclear. The CDR3 sequence is 14 residues long. Trimming took off 3 bases at V and 0 bases at J, with 8 bases between the two ends. The CDR3 nucleotides are TGTGCCAGCAGTTTTAGGCACGTGAACACTGAAGCTTTCTTT. It specifies CASSFRHVNTEAFF.

The rearrangement links TRBV4-1 to TRBJ1-5, with D unclear. The CDR3 has 13 amino acids. The germline gives CDR1 MGHRA, CDR2 YSYEKL. Between the trimmed V and J ends, which lost 2 bases and 5 bases, there was a span of 7 bases. The CDR3 coding sequence is TGCGCCAGCAGCCAAATCGGGCATCAGCCCCAGCATTTT. Amino acids: CASSQIGHQPQHF.

This clonotype was seen at least ten times. The CDR3 is CASSRFGGMVDEQFF. DNA of the CDR3: TGTGCCAGCAGCCGCTTTGGCGGGATGGTCGATGAGCAGTTCTTC. The rearrangement joins TRBV3-1 to TRBJ2-1, with a weak D call TRBD2 (6 bases). Germline V lookup: CDR1 LGHDT, CDR2 YNNKEL (reference sequence). V was shortened by 4 bases and J by 8 bases, with 18 bases between the two germline ends. The CDR3 has 15 amino acids.

This clonotype appeared many times. The gene calls are TRBV11-3 and TRBJ1-1; 8 positions match TRBD1. CDR1 and CDR2 from the germline V gene are SGHNT and YENEEA. The ends lost 7 bases at V and 3 bases at J; junction bases unmatched: 10. This CDR3 has 15 residues. CDR3 protein: CASTLRDRGYTEAFF. The DNA of the CDR3 is TGTGCCAGCACCCTTAGAGACAGGGGTTACACTGAAGCTTTCTTT.

This clonotype was detected ten times or more. The chain combines TRBV20-1 with TRBJ2-3; no firm D call. Germline CDR1 and CDR2: DFQATT and SNEGSKA (reference sequence). V was trimmed by 1 base and J by 0 bases, leaving 8 bases between them. The CDR3 runs to 14 residues. CDR3 sequence: CSARGVKSTDTQYF. The CDR3, as DNA: TGCAGTGCTAGAGGAGTCAAAAGCACAGATACGCAGTATTTT.